This TCR beta chain came from a study of T cell changes during pregnancy in multiple sclerosis. This CDR3 is built from 14 residues. Germline-derived CDR1 and CDR2 are SGHNT and YYREEE (reference sequence). The ends lost 4 bases at V and 6 bases at J; junction bases unmatched: 6. Method: immunoSEQ multiplex PCR; TCRdb's copy keeps in-frame clones and lacks some. The sample has about 100,000 clones; around 93% are singletons. The sequencing here drew on peripheral blood, taken after pregnancy. The sequence derives from a female donor with multiple sclerosis, enrolled in a pregnancy study. The genes are TRBV5-4 and TRBJ2-2; TRBD2 agrees at 7 bases. Here the CDR3 DNA reads TGTGCCAGCAGCGGGGGGGAGCGGGCCGGGGAGCTGTTTTTT. Its translation is CASSGGERAGELFF.